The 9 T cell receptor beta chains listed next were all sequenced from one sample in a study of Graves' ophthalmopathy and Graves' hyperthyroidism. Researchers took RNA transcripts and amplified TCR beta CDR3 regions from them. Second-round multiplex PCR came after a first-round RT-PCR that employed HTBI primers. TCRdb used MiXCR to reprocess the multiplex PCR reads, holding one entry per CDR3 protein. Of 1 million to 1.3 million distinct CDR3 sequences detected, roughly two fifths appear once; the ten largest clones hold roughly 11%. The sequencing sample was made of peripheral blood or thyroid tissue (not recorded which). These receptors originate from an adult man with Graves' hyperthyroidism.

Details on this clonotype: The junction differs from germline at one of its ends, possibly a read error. The chain's CDR3 is CASSRSPGTSGTVELFF. The CDR3 DNA follows: TGCGCCAGCAGCAGGTCCCCCGGGACTAGTGGCACCGTGGAGCTGTTTTTT. The V and J genes are TRBV5-1 and TRBJ2-2; 8 bases match TRBD2. Germline CDR1 reads SGHRS; CDR2 reads YFSETQ. CDR3 length equals 17 residues.

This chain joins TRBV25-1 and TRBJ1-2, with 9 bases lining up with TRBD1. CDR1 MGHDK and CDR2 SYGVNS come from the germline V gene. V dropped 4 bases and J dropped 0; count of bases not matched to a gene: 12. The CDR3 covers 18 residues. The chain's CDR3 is CASSGKGAGTGSNYGYTF. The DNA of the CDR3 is TGTGCCAGCAGTGGAAAGGGGGCCGGGACAGGGTCTAACTATGGCTACACCTTC.

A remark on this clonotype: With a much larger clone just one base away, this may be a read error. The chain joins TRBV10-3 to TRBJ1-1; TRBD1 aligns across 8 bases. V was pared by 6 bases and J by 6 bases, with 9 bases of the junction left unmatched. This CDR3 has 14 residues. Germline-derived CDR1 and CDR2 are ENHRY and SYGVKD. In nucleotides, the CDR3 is TGTGCCATCAGGCCCGGACAGGGTATCGCTGAAGCTTTCTTT. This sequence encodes CAIRPGQGIAEAFF.

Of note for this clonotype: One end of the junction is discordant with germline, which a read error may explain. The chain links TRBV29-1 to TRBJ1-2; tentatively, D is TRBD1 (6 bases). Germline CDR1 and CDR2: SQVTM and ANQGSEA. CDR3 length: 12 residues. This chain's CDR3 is CSVEGGYGGYTF. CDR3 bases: TGCAGCGTAGAAGGGGGATATGGTGGCTACACCTTC.

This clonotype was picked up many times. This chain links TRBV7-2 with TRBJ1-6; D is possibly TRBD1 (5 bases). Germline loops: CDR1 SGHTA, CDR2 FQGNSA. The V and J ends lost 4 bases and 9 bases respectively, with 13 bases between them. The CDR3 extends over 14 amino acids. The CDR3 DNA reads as TGTGCCAGCAGCTCAACCGCAGGGTTTTCACCCCTCCACTTT. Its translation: CASSSTAGFSPLHF.

CDR3 in DNA: TGCGCCAGCAGCCGCACGACAGGGCTTAAAGAGACCCAGTACTTC. Translated: CASSRTTGLKETQYF. This chain connects TRBV4-3 to TRBJ2-5, with 7 nucleotides matching TRBD1. The CDR3 has 15 amino acids. Trimming removed 4 bases from V and 3 bases from J; junction bases left unmatched: 8. Germline V gene lookup returns CDR1 LGHNA and CDR2 YSLEER.

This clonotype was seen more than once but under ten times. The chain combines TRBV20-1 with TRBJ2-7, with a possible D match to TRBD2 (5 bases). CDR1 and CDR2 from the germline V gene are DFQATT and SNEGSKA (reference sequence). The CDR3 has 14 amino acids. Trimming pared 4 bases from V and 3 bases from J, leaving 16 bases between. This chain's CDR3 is CSANPPTGDYEQYF. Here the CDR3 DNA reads TGCAGTGCTAACCCGCCGACCGGGGACTACGAGCAGTACTTC.

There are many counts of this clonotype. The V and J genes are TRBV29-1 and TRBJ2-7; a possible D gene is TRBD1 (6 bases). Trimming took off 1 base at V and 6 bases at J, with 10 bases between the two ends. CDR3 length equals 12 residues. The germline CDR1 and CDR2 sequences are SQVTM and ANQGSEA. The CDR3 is CSVEVAGVEQYF. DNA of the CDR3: TGCAGCGTTGAAGTTGCAGGGGTCGAGCAGTACTTC.

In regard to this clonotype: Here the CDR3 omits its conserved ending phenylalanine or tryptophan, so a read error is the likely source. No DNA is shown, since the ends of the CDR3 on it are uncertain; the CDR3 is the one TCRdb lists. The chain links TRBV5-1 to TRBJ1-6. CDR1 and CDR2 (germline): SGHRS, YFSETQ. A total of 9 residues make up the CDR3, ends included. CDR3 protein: CASSSGLNS.